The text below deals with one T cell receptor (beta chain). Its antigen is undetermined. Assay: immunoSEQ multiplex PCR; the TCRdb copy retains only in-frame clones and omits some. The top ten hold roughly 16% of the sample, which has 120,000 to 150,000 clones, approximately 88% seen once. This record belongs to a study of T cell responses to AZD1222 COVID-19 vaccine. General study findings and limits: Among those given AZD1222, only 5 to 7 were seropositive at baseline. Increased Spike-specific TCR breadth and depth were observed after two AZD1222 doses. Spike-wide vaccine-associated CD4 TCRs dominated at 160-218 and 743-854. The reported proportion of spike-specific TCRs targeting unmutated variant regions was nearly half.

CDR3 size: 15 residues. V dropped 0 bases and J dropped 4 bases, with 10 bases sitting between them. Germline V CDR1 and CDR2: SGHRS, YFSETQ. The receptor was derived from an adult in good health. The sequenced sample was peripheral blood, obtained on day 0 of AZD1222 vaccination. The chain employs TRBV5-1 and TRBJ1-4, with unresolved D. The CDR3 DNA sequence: TGCGCCAGCAGCTTGGCGGGGATTGGTAATGAAAAACTGTTTTTT. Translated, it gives CASSLAGIGNEKLFF.